These 2 T cell receptor beta chains came from one sample sequenced in a study of identical twins. From the 5' RACE reads, TCRdb called clonotypes with MiXCR, one entry per CDR3 protein. This sample has some 500,000 distinct CDR3 sequences, with roughly 9.5% found just once. The same sample was also used in a study of yellow fever vaccine responses in identical twins.

Sample: PBMCs. Receptors were obtained from a woman younger than 35 in good health.

This clonotype was seen more than once but under ten times. The chain links TRBV5-1 to TRBJ2-3; D is uncertain. The CDR3 extends over 15 amino acids. Trimming stripped 2 bases from V and 7 bases from J, with 17 bases between. Per germline, CDR1 SGHRS and CDR2 YFSETQ. CDR3 sequence (DNA): TGCGCCAGCAGCTTAGAGACCCCGACCGTAAATACGCAGTATTTT. Its protein is CASSLETPTVNTQYF.

Only a few counts were recorded for this clonotype. The rearrangement uses TRBV29-1 and TRBJ2-2; unclear D gene. Trimming removed 0 bases at V and 1 base at J, with 18 bases between. From germline, CDR1 is SQVTM and CDR2 ANQGSEA. The CDR3 is made up of 18 amino acids. The chain's CDR3 is CSVEDTVATELNTGELFF. Here the CDR3 DNA reads TGCAGCGTTGAAGATACGGTCGCGACCGAGCTGAACACCGGGGAGCTGTTTTTT.